These 30 T cell receptor beta chains were sequenced from one sample in a study of control samples from healthy donors and cancer patients. Data came from immunoSEQ multiplex PCR; TCRdb stores just in-frame clones and leaves some out. The sample includes some 120,000 clones, around nine tenths seen only once; the top ten take about 2.1%. The sample taken for sequencing was blood. These receptor sequences come from a woman aged 70-85 years in good health.

This clone has just one count. The rearrangement joins TRBV21-1 to TRBJ2-4; the table's D call TRBD1 went unverified against the DNA. TRBV21-1 is a listed pseudogene. CDR3 length: 16 residues. The CDR3 loop reads CASTRKGALAKNIQYF. The CDR3 DNA sequence: TGTGCCAGCACCCGAAAGGGGGCCCTAGCCAAAAACATTCAGTACTTC.

This chain joins TRBV27 and TRBJ2-7; D is uncertain. Trimming took off 10 bases at V and 2 bases at J, with 18 bases between the two ends. This CDR3 is built from 14 residues. CDR1 is MNHEY and CDR2 is SMNVEV in the germline V gene (reference sequence). The CDR3 is CATKPVEYTYEQYF. CDR3 nucleotide sequence: TGTGCCACTAAACCGGTAGAATACACCTACGAGCAGTACTTC.

Many counts were recorded for this clone. The V call is TRBV6-2 or TRBV6-3, the J call TRBJ1-5; D might be TRBD1 (5 bases). Germline CDR1 MNHEY, CDR2 SVGEGT. CDR3 length: 18 amino acids. The V end was cut by 5 bases, the J end by 5 bases, with 25 bases between. The CDR3 DNA is TGTGCCAGCAGTCAAGGGGAGAGGGGACGAATTAGGGATCAGCCCCAGCATTTT. This sequence encodes CASSQGERGRIRDQPQHF.

V gene TRBV4-3 combines with J gene TRBJ1-4, with TRBD1 matching over 7 bases. Trimming removed 4 bases from V and 0 bases from J; junction bases left unmatched: 5. This CDR3 comprises 16 residues. Germline lookup yields CDR1 LGHNA and CDR2 YSLEER. CDR3 sequence reads: CASSRLQGATNEKLFF. The DNA for the CDR3 is TGCGCCAGCAGCCGACTTCAGGGGGCAACTAATGAAAAACTGTTTTTT.

The gene calls are TRBV29-1 and TRBJ1-4; D possibly corresponds to TRBD1 (5 bases). Trimming left V 4 bases short and J 7 bases short, with 7 bases between. The length of the CDR3 is 11 residues. Germline CDR1 SQVTM, CDR2 ANQGSEA. CDR3: CSVAQGEKLFF. The CDR3 DNA sequence: TGCAGCGTTGCTCAGGGTGAAAAACTGTTTTTT.

The chain recombines TRBV19 with TRBJ1-5; D ambiguous. The CDR3 length is 15 residues. Looked up from germline, CDR1 is LNHDA and CDR2 is SQIVND (reference sequence). The ends were cut back, 4 bases at V and 3 bases at J, with 13 bases in the middle. The CDR3 region has the DNA TGTGCCAGTAGTAGGCATGGGGATACCAATCAGCCCCAGCATTTT. As protein: CASSRHGDTNQPQHF.

The chain combines TRBV29-1 with TRBJ2-5, with D possibly TRBD2 on 5 matching bases. V dropped 6 bases and J dropped 2 bases, with 22 bases sitting between them. The CDR3 has 16 residues. Germline lookup yields CDR1 SQVTM and CDR2 ANQGSEA. The CDR3 reads CSVVIRVTTGQETQYF. CDR3 sequence (DNA): TGCAGCGTCGTAATTCGGGTTACGACGGGACAAGAGACCCAGTACTTC.

This chain connects TRBV19 to TRBJ1-5; D call uncertain. This CDR3 contains 14 residues. CDR1 LNHDA and CDR2 SQIVND come from the germline V gene (reference sequence). Trimming stripped 3 bases from V and 9 bases from J, with 15 bases between. DNA for the CDR3: TGTGCCAGTAGTATTGCCCATCTCCCGGGGCCCCAGCATTTT. Residues: CASSIAHLPGPQHF.

The chain couples TRBV5-1 to TRBJ1-4, with 9 bases aligning to TRBD1. The CDR3 is 15 residues long. V gave up 4 bases and J gave up 6 bases; unmatched junction bases: 7. CDR1 and CDR2 from the germline V gene are SGHRS and YFSETQ. CDR3: CASSDPQGADEKLFF. CDR3 coding DNA: TGCGCCAGCAGCGACCCACAGGGGGCAGATGAAAAACTGTTTTTT.

The chain links TRBV6-5 to TRBJ2-5; 10 nucleotides agree with TRBD1. Germline loops: CDR1 MNHEY, CDR2 SVGAGI. V lost 5 bases and J lost 5; bases outside the gene matches: 5. CDR3 length: 14 residues. CDR3 nucleotide sequence: TGTGCCAGCAGTAAGACAGGGGGCCAGGAGACCCAGTACTTC. Translation gives CASSKTGGQETQYF.

This chain connects TRBV5-4 to TRBJ2-7; 7 bases agree with TRBD2. Germline V CDR1 and CDR2: SGHNT, YYREEE (reference sequence). The CDR3 spans 16 residues. V shed 0 bases, J shed 1 base, and the junction held 7 bases outside the gene matches. In nucleotides, the CDR3 is TGTGCCAGCAGCTTGGCCGGGGGGTGGTCTTCCTACGAGCAGTACTTC. Its protein product is CASSLAGGWSSYEQYF. The full variable domain, in which reference TRBV5-4 and TRBJ2-7 provide the parts outside the CDR3, is ETGVTQSPTHLIKTRGQQVTLRCSSQSGHNTVSWYQQALGQGPQFIFQYYREEENGRGNFPPRFSGLQFPNYSSELNVNALELDDSALYLCASSLAGGWSSYEQYFGPGTRLTVT.

The V and J genes are TRBV19 and TRBJ2-2, with D perhaps TRBD2 (6 bases). CDR3 length: 14 amino acids. Germline assignment: CDR1 LNHDA and CDR2 SQIVND (reference sequence). V was trimmed by 10 bases and J by 8 bases, leaving 20 bases between them. The DNA for the CDR3 is TGTGCCACCCCTAAAGAGACCCGGGAGGGGGAGCTGTTTTTT. This translates into CATPKETREGELFF.

V usage is TRBV15 and J usage is TRBJ1-4; tentative D call: TRBD1 (5 bases). Germline assignment: CDR1 LNHNV and CDR2 YYDKDF (reference sequence). Trimming took off 5 bases at V and 5 bases at J, with 12 bases between the two ends. The CDR3 totals 14 residues. The CDR3 coding sequence is TGTGCCACCAGCGTTGGAGGGGCAAATGAAAAACTGTTTTTT. Residues: CATSVGGANEKLFF.

The table lists this clone with a few counts. The chain joins TRBV7-2 to TRBJ2-5; D remains ambiguous. Per germline, CDR1 SGHTA and CDR2 FQGNSA. The V gene lost 1 base and the J gene lost 0 bases, with 12 bases spanning the gap. The length of the CDR3 is 16 residues. This CDR3 reads CASSLVQSSYQETQYF. The DNA for the CDR3 is TGTGCCAGCAGCTTAGTCCAGTCTTCGTACCAAGAGACCCAGTACTTC.

The chain is built from TRBV9 and TRBJ2-7, with 9 bases aligning to TRBD1. CDR3 length: 13 amino acids. Trimming removed 4 bases from V and 2 bases from J; junction bases left unmatched: 1. CDR1 SGDLS and CDR2 YYNGEE come from the germline V gene. The CDR3 DNA reads as TGTGCCAGCAGCCGGGACAGGGCCTACGAGCAGTACTTC. Its translation is CASSRDRAYEQYF.

J is TRBJ2-3 and V is TRBV7-2, with D unresolved. The V end lost 1 base, the J end lost 2 bases, and 13 bases lay between the germline ends. CDR3 size: 16 residues. Germline CDR1 is SGHTA and CDR2 is FQGNSA. The CDR3 protein is CASSLVGQPNTDTQYF. As DNA, the CDR3 is TGTGCCAGCAGCTTAGTAGGTCAGCCTAACACAGATACGCAGTATTTT.

V usage is TRBV9 and J usage is TRBJ2-1, with TRBD2 as a possible D gene (6 bases). Trimming removed 3 bases from V and 9 bases from J, with 19 bases in between. Germline-derived CDR1 and CDR2 are SGDLS and YYNGEE. The length of the CDR3 is 15 residues. CDR3 in amino acids: CASSAAGGELVEQFF. CDR3 nucleotide sequence: TGTGCCAGCAGCGCAGCCGGAGGGGAACTCGTTGAGCAGTTCTTC.

The genes are TRBV3-1 (or the pseudogene TRBV3-2) and TRBJ1-1; D not resolved. This CDR3 contains 13 residues. The V end lost 5 bases, the J end lost 1 base, and 8 bases lay between the germline ends. The germline V gene has CDR1 LGHDT and CDR2 YNNKEL (reference sequence). The DNA of the CDR3 is TGTGCCAGCAGCTGGGATTCGAACACTGAAGCTTTCTTT. This codes for CASSWDSNTEAFF.

The CDR3 DNA sequence: TGTGCCAGCAGCCAAGATCTAGCGGGGGGATACGGTGAGCAGTTCTTC. This translates into CASSQDLAGGYGEQFF. The chain uses TRBV4-2 and TRBJ2-1; 11 bases match TRBD2. The CDR3 loop spans 16 amino acids. V shed 0 bases and J 9 bases; nucleotides not matched to a gene: 7. Per the germline V gene, CDR1 is LGHNA and CDR2 is YNFKEQ.

CDR3 sequence: CASSPEEGERPQHF. The CDR3 DNA is TGTGCCAGCAGCCCCGAGGAGGGGGAGAGACCCCAGCATTTT. This chain links TRBV3-1 (or the pseudogene TRBV3-2) with TRBJ1-5, with D perhaps TRBD1 (6 bases). The V gene lost 4 bases and the J gene lost 10 bases, with 17 bases spanning the gap. Germline lookup yields CDR1 LGHDT and CDR2 YNNKEL (reference sequence). CDR3 length equals 14 residues.

This chain joins TRBV27 and TRBJ2-3; D unclear. Germline V CDR1 and CDR2: MNHEY, SMNVEV (reference sequence). This CDR3 is built from 17 residues. The ends were cut back, 7 bases at V and 0 bases at J, with 20 bases in the middle. DNA for the CDR3: TGTGCCAGCACCCCCCGGTGGCCTCGTGCTAGCACAGATACGCAGTATTTT. It encodes CASTPRWPRASTDTQYF.

CDR3 sequence reads: CAIRLRDRVVEQFF. CDR3 nucleotide sequence: TGTGCCATCAGACTCCGGGACAGGGTGGTTGAGCAGTTCTTC. The rearrangement links TRBV10-3 to TRBJ2-1, with 9 bases matching TRBD1. The CDR3 runs 14 residues. J gave up 9 bases and V 6 bases, and 9 bases lay outside the gene matches. Germline CDR1 ENHRY, CDR2 SYGVKD.

The chain joins TRBV5-5 to TRBJ1-2; D gene unclear. This CDR3 spans 16 amino acids. The germline CDR1 and CDR2 sequences are SGHKS and YYEKEE (reference sequence). V gave up 3 bases and J gave up 0 bases, with 15 bases separating them. The CDR3 spells CASSSRLPGSNYGYTF. Written as DNA, the CDR3 is TGTGCCAGCAGCTCCCGATTGCCGGGATCTAACTATGGCTACACCTTC.

The V and J genes are TRBV5-1 and TRBJ2-3, with a weak D call TRBD1 (7 bases). V lost 5 bases to trimming and J lost 1 base, with 14 bases between them. This CDR3 is 15 amino acids long. Germline assignment: CDR1 SGHRS and CDR2 YFSETQ. CDR3 bases: TGCGCCAGCAGTCACACAGGGGAGGGCACAGATACGCAGTATTTT. It specifies CASSHTGEGTDTQYF. The whole variable domain, filled in from reference TRBV5-1 and TRBJ2-3, reads KAGVTQTPRYLIKTRGQQVTLSCSPISGHRSVSWYQQTPGQGLQFLFEYFSETQRNKGNFPGRFSGRQFSNSRSEMNVSTLELGDSALYLCASSHTGEGTDTQYFGPGTRLTVL.

This clone showed up just a few times. The J gene is TRBJ1-6, the V gene TRBV3-1 (or the pseudogene TRBV3-2); D is ambiguous. CDR3 length equals 14 residues. CDR1 LGHDT and CDR2 YNNKEL come from the germline V gene (reference sequence). Between the trimmed V and J ends, which lost 4 bases and 1 base, there was a span of 5 bases. The CDR3 here is CASSPPSYNSPLHF. The CDR3, as DNA: TGTGCCAGCAGCCCCCCATCCTATAATTCACCCCTCCACTTT.

The chain has TRBV6-6 and TRBJ1-3; 7 bases are shared with TRBD1. The CDR3 totals 14 residues. Germline CDR1 reads MNHNY; CDR2 reads SVGAGI (reference sequence). V dropped 6 bases and J dropped 6; count of bases not matched to a gene: 8. CDR3: CASRDRKVINTIYF. CDR3 DNA: TGTGCCAGCAGGGACAGGAAGGTCATAAACACCATATATTTT.

This sequence joins TRBV7-9 and TRBJ1-1, with 9 bases identical to TRBD1. Trimming removed 6 bases from V and 1 base from J; junction bases left unmatched: 6. The germline V gene has CDR1 SEHNR and CDR2 FQNEAQ (reference sequence). There are 15 residues in the CDR3. The CDR3 loop reads CASSLTGGTNTEAFF. In DNA form, the CDR3 reads TGTGCCAGCAGTTTGACAGGGGGAACGAACACTGAAGCTTTCTTT.

The chain has TRBV4-1 and TRBJ2-6; the D gene is possibly TRBD2 (6 bases). Looked up from germline, CDR1 is MGHRA and CDR2 is YSYEKL. This CDR3 has 19 amino acids. Deletions cut 3 bases from V and 0 bases from J, with 18 bases between. This CDR3 reads CASSHASGTSTSGANVLTF. The CDR3 DNA follows: TGCGCCAGCAGCCACGCTTCCGGGACTTCTACCTCTGGGGCCAACGTCCTGACTTTC.

The chain couples TRBV7-2 to TRBJ2-3; TRBD2 might be the D (6 bases). CDR3 length: 14 residues. Between the trimmed V and J ends, which lost 1 base and 6 bases, there was a span of 11 bases. From germline, CDR1 is SGHTA and CDR2 FQGNSA. Here the CDR3 reads CASSLVRAGDTQYF. CDR3 coding DNA: TGTGCCAGCAGCTTAGTGAGGGCGGGGGATACGCAGTATTTT.

This clone was found a few times. V gene TRBV15 combines with J gene TRBJ1-3; no clear D. The CDR3 has 16 residues. Germline V gene sequence: CDR1 LNHNV, CDR2 YYDKDF (reference sequence). V was clipped by 0 bases and J by 0 bases, with 9 bases between them. CDR3: CATSRDLVGSGNTIYF. DNA for the CDR3: TGTGCCACCAGCAGAGATTTGGTCGGCTCTGGAAACACCATATATTTT.